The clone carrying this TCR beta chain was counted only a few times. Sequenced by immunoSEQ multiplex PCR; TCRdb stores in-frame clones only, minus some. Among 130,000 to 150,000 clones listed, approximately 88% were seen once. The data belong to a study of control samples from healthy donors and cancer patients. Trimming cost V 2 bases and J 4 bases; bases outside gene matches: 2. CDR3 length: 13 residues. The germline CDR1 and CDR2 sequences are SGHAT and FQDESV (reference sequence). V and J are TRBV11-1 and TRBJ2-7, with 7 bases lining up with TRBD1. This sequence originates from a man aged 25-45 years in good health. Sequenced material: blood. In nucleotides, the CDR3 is TGTGCCAGCAGCTTAATCAGGGGGTACGAGCAGTACTTC. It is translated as CASSLIRGYEQYF.